The following is a T cell receptor beta chain sequence with its context. The antigen remains undetermined. This entry belongs to a study of T cell responses to AZD1222 COVID-19 vaccine. Findings of the study overall: With dominance at 160-218 and 743-854, vaccine-associated CD4 TCRs spanned spike.

Clones were read by immunoSEQ multiplex PCR, and TCRdb kept only the in-frame ones, dropping some. The sample holds about 160,000 clones, 75% to 95% seen once. Trimming cost V 2 bases and J 0 bases, with 17 bases left between them. The CDR3 runs 18 residues. Germline loops: CDR1 SNHLY, CDR2 FYNNEI. The sequence derives from an adult in good health. The chain has TRBV2 and TRBJ2-1, with D unclear. The sample in question was peripheral blood, obtained on day 0 of AZD1222 vaccination. This CDR3 reads CASSELVRRLSSYNEQFF. CDR3 sequence (DNA): TGTGCCAGCAGTGAATTGGTCCGGCGGCTGAGCTCCTACAATGAGCAGTTCTTC.